This T cell receptor beta chain was sequenced in a study of tumor and adjacent non-tumor tissue in lung cancer. Background on the study: The cohort had about a dozen adenocarcinoma, 2 squamous cell and 1 small cell patients. The study, taken as a whole, reports: Compared with tumor, normal lung showed significantly lower TCR diversity. In normal lung, the top 100 clones were significantly more dominant than in tumor. Shorter survival was associated with higher TCR diversity in tumors.

The library came from three nested PCR rounds adapted from ARM-PCR protocols. In TCRdb, the multiplex PCR reads were re-called with MiXCR into one record per CDR3 protein. This sample yields about 110,000 distinct CDR3 sequences, of which approximately 80% are seen a single time; 20% to 25% belongs to the top ten. The template was RNA from unsorted bulk tissue. As concerns this clonotype: The antigen remains undetermined. The junction does not match germline at one end; this may be a read error.

This receptor was taken from a man in his 70s with non-small cell lung cancer. Input material: lung tumor tissue.

CDR3 in amino acids: CASNYGGTRGYKEQFF. In DNA form, the CDR3 reads TGTGCCAGCAATTACGGCGGGACTAGGGGATACAAAGAGCAGTTCTTC. The V and J genes are TRBV6-5 and TRBJ2-1, with TRBD2 matching 8 bases. Germline V CDR1 and CDR2: MNHEY, SVGAGI. The CDR3 is 16 residues long.